This T cell receptor beta chain was obtained from a study of blood T cell repertoires in COVID-19. Study details: Samples of COVID-19 (acute and convalescent) were obtained from the United States, Italy and Spain. Sample material is recorded as cDNA or gDNA derived from T cells, B-cell-depleted T cells, or PBMCs.

The table lists this clone with a few counts. The CDR3 runs to 13 residues. Trimming removed 0 bases at V and 0 bases at J, with 3 bases between. In germline, CDR1 is KGHSY, CDR2 FQNENV. In the study's own analysis: Estimates of nucleated cell counts were drawn from the amplification of reference gene primers. Produced via immunoSEQ multiplex PCR; TCRdb's table is partial and in-frame only. V, J and clone size are those of that table, while D and trimming were read from the DNA. Seen here are roughly 40,000 clones, approximately 88% observed once, and the top ten hold less than 1.5%. This TCR derives from a woman aged 40 to 50 with acute or convalescent COVID-19. The rearrangement links TRBV16 to TRBJ2-7, with unresolved D. Sequenced input: peripheral blood. CDR3 DNA sequence: TGTGCCAGCAGCCAATCACACTCCTACGAGCAGTACTTC. Translating it yields CASSQSHSYEQYF.